The rows below give T cell receptor beta chains drawn from one sample of a study of T cells after yellow fever vaccination. TCRdb processed the 5' RACE reads anew with MiXCR; each CDR3 protein has one entry. Found here are some 300,000 distinct CDR3 sequences, roughly 8.7% of them singletons; the top ten hold about 3%. The source was CD4+ T cells sorted from PBMCs, collected 5 days after the yellow fever booster vaccination. These TCRs come from a man younger than 35 who received the YFV17D yellow fever vaccine. CDR3s include the opening cysteine and the closing phenylalanine or tryptophan. The D gene is left open where the match is weak. Not all rows give a size; the values are once, few, many and, for expanded clones, a class.

size	D	J	V	CDR3	DNA
-	-	TRBJ1-1	TRBV20-1	CSASRATEAFF	TGCAGTGCTAGCAGGGCCACTGAAGCTTTCTTT
many	-	TRBJ2-1	TRBV5-1	CASSLDGGSYNEQFF	TGCGCCAGCAGCTTGGATGGGGGAAGCTACAATGAGCAGTTCTTC
-	TRBD1	TRBJ1-4	TRBV10-3	CAISEEGQAFREKLFF	TGTGCCATCAGCGAGGAGGGACAGGCCTTTAGGGAAAAACTGTTTTTT
few	-	TRBJ1-3	TRBV7-6	CASSLAFDGHSGNTIYF	TGTGCCAGCAGCTTAGCTTTTGACGGACACTCTGGAAACACCATATATTTT
many	TRBD2	TRBJ2-3	TRBV6-5	CASSYSGLAGGDTQYF	TGTGCCAGCAGTTACTCCGGACTAGCGGGGGGAGATACGCAGTATTTT
few	-	TRBJ1-1	TRBV11-2	CASTGDTQAFF	TGTGCCAGCACCGGGGACACTCAAGCTTTCTTT
many	-	TRBJ1-1	TRBV6-2/TRBV6-3	CASSPALRTTFF	TGTGCCAGCAGCCCCGCTCTACGAACGACTTTCTTT
few	-	TRBJ1-2	TRBV4-3	CASSQDFRAAFRKGGYTF	TGCGCCAGCAGCCAAGATTTCAGGGCGGCTTTTCGAAAGGGGGGCTACACCTTC
few	-	TRBJ1-4	TRBV20-1	CSATGSVNEKLFF	TGCAGTGCTACCGGGTCGGTAAATGAAAAACTGTTTTTT
-	TRBD1	TRBJ2-1	TRBV18	CASSLGQGSNNEQFF	TGTGCCAGCTCGCTCGGACAGGGGTCCAACAATGAGCAGTTCTTC
-	-	TRBJ1-5	TRBV28	CASRQGDQPQHF	TGTGCCAGCAGACAGGGTGATCAGCCCCAGCATTTT
many	-	TRBJ1-1	TRBV12-3/TRBV12-4	CASSLSGDWKAFF	TGTGCCAGCAGTTTAAGTGGGGATTGGAAAGCTTTCTTT
few	-	TRBJ1-2	TRBV20-1	CSASRQPNYGYTF	TGCAGTGCTAGCCGGCAGCCTAACTATGGCTACACCTTC
many	-	TRBJ2-2	TRBV12-3/TRBV12-4	CASSKNTGELFF	TGTGCCAGCAGCAAGAACACCGGGGAGCTGTTTTTT
many	-	TRBJ2-5	TRBV7-2	CASSPQTGRETQYF	TGTGCCAGCAGCCCCCAGACAGGGAGGGAGACCCAGTACTTC
few	TRBD1	TRBJ1-2	TRBV4-1	CASSRPGQGAGGYTF	TGCGCCAGCAGCCGACCGGGACAGGGGGCGGGGGGCTACACCTTC
many	-	TRBJ1-3	TRBV5-1	CASSLGYRSSGNTIYF	TGCGCCAGCAGCTTGGGTTACCGGAGCTCTGGAAACACCATATATTTT
-	-	TRBJ1-1	TRBV14	CASSPRAWGTEAFF	TGTGCCAGCAGCCCACGAGCGTGGGGGACTGAAGCTTTCTTT
few	TRBD1	TRBJ1-5	TRBV19	CASNTRRGHQPQHF	TGTGCCAGTAACACGCGCAGGGGGCATCAGCCCCAGCATTTT
few	-	TRBJ1-4	TRBV18	CASSPKGATTTNEKLFF	TGTGCCAGCTCACCGAAAGGGGCTACCACAACTAATGAAAAACTGTTTTTT
few	-	TRBJ1-5	TRBV7-2	CASSPFKDKEFNQPQHF	TGTGCCAGCAGCCCGTTTAAGGACAAGGAATTTAATCAGCCCCAGCATTTT
few	-	TRBJ1-2	TRBV20-1	CRANRDNYGYTF	TGCAGAGCCAACAGGGACAACTATGGCTACACCTTC
few	-	TRBJ1-1	TRBV3-1	CASSFSLITEAFF	TGTGCCAGCAGCTTCTCCCTGATCACTGAAGCTTTCTTT
-	-	TRBJ1-6	TRBV3-1	CASRPHANSPLHF	TGTGCCAGCAGGCCACACGCAAATTCACCCCTCCACTTT
few	TRBD2	TRBJ2-7	TRBV7-2	CASSQSGGASYEQYF	TGTGCCAGCAGTCAAAGCGGGGGGGCCTCCTACGAGCAGTACTTC
few	TRBD2	TRBJ2-5	TRBV5-4	CASRRKLSGGGETQYF	TGTGCCAGCAGACGTAAACTTAGCGGGGGTGGGGAGACCCAGTACTTC
few	-	TRBJ2-1	TRBV3-1	CASSLGTPLGGEQFF	TGTGCCAGCAGCCTCGGGACACCATTGGGGGGTGAGCAGTTCTTC
-	-	TRBJ2-1	TRBV28	CASRFPLSNEQFF	TGTGCCAGCAGGTTCCCGCTCAGCAATGAGCAGTTCTTC
many	-	TRBJ2-5	TRBV6-5	CASSYNGDLFQYF	TGTGCCAGCAGTTACAATGGGGATCTTTTTCAGTACTTC
many	TRBD2	TRBJ2-1	TRBV10-2	CASRPSGGAGEQFF	TGCGCCAGCAGACCTAGCGGGGGGGCCGGGGAGCAGTTCTTC
-	-	TRBJ2-5	TRBV5-1	CASTYGTQETQYF	TGCGCCAGCACATATGGGACCCAAGAGACCCAGTACTTC
few	TRBD2	TRBJ2-5	TRBV5-1	CASSPGLAGAPQETQYF	TGCGCCAGCAGCCCGGGACTAGCGGGGGCCCCCCAAGAGACCCAGTACTTC
-	TRBD1	TRBJ1-2	TRBV3-1	CASSQVRTGKGGYTF	TGTGCCAGCAGCCAAGTTCGGACAGGGAAAGGTGGCTACACCTTC
many	-	TRBJ1-1	TRBV11-2	CASSLGGTTEAFF	TGTGCCAGCAGCTTAGGGGGGACCACTGAAGCTTTCTTT
many	-	TRBJ2-1	TRBV7-2	CASSWGRHNEQFF	TGTGCCAGCAGCTGGGGACGGCACAATGAGCAGTTCTTC
many	-	TRBJ2-7	TRBV20-1	CSASSGSSYEQYF	TGCAGTGCTAGTTCGGGGAGCTCCTACGAGCAGTACTTC
few	TRBD1	TRBJ2-1	TRBV12-3/TRBV12-4	CASTAGQGSNNEQFF	TGTGCCAGCACAGCCGGACAGGGGAGTAACAATGAGCAGTTCTTC
few	-	TRBJ2-2	TRBV6-1	CASSQGPWQGGTGELFF	TGTGCCAGCAGTCAAGGGCCTTGGCAGGGGGGCACCGGGGAGCTGTTTTTT
many	TRBD1	TRBJ2-6	TRBV11-2	CASSSGTGKGANVLTF	TGTGCCAGCAGCTCCGGGACAGGGAAAGGGGCCAACGTCCTGACTTTC
few	-	TRBJ2-1	TRBV5-4	CASSGRDSEDRFF	TGTGCCAGCAGCGGACGGGATTCCGAGGATCGGTTCTTC
few	-	TRBJ1-4	TRBV24-1	CATSDLSREDGYEKLFF	TGTGCCACCAGTGATTTATCCAGGGAAGATGGTTATGAAAAACTGTTTTTT
-	-	TRBJ2-7	TRBV18	CASSPGISYEQYF	TGTGCCAGCTCCCCGGGGATCTCCTACGAGCAGTACTTC
-	-	TRBJ1-2	TRBV20-1	CSARALRVLYGYTF	TGCAGTGCTAGAGCCCTCAGAGTCCTCTATGGCTACACCTTC
few	-	TRBJ2-5	TRBV7-2	CASSPINRAGQETQYF	TGTGCCAGCAGCCCTATCAACAGGGCTGGCCAAGAGACCCAGTACTTC
many	-	TRBJ1-1	TRBV27	CASSRQGTEAFF	TGTGCCAGCAGTCGGCAGGGAACTGAAGCTTTCTTT
few	TRBD1	TRBJ2-5	TRBV6-5	CASRLGQGVGQETQYF	TGTGCCAGCCGCCTGGGACAGGGCGTCGGACAAGAGACCCAGTACTTC
few	TRBD1	TRBJ2-7	TRBV5-6	CASSFDRDHEQYF	TGTGCCAGCAGCTTCGACAGGGACCACGAGCAGTACTTC